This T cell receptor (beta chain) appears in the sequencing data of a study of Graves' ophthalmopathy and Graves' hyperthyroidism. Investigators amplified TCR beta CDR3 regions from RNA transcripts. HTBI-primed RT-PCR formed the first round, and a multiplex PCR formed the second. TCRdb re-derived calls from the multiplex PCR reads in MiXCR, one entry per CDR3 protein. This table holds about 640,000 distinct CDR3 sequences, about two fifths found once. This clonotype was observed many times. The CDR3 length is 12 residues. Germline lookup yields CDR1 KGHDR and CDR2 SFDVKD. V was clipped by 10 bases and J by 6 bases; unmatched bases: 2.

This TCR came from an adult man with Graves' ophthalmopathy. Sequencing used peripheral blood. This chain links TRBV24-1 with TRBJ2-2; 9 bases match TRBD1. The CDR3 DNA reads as TGTGCCACGGGACAGGGTGCCGGGGAGCTGTTTTTT. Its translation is CATGQGAGELFF.